The source of this T cell receptor (beta chain) is a study of metastatic and nonmetastatic thyroid tumors. Whole-study context: Repertoires from blood and tumor or nodule tissue of malignant and benign thyroid patients were compared.

The CDR3 extends over 13 amino acids. Looked up from germline, CDR1 is DFQATT and CDR2 is SNEGSKA (reference sequence). The V gene lost 3 bases and the J gene lost 5 bases, with 14 bases spanning the gap. Patients underwent thyroid surgery, and none had received any treatment before it. Per the authors' pipeline: Building a distant-metastasis classifier for papillary thyroid cancer drew on CDR3 differences across clinicopathological groups. TCRdb re-called the PCR reads via MiXCR. The V and J calls were not made by the authors but by TCRdb's processing. The sample has 20,000 to 25,000 clones, roughly 31% seen once. Notes on this clone: The antigen remains undetermined.

Study-wide results and caveats: Relative to benign nodules, malignant thyroid tumors were reportedly characterized by significantly elevated TCR beta diversity in blood and tumor.

The rearrangement uses TRBV20-1 and TRBJ2-7, with unresolved D. Sample: blood. The receptor's source is a female donor with papillary thyroid cancer or a benign thyroid nodule (not recorded which). Some clones in this sample may be carry-over from other donors' samples. CDR3 sequence: CSASYVGLDEQYF. The CDR3 DNA follows: TGCAGTGCTAGTTACGTAGGGTTAGACGAGCAGTACTTC.